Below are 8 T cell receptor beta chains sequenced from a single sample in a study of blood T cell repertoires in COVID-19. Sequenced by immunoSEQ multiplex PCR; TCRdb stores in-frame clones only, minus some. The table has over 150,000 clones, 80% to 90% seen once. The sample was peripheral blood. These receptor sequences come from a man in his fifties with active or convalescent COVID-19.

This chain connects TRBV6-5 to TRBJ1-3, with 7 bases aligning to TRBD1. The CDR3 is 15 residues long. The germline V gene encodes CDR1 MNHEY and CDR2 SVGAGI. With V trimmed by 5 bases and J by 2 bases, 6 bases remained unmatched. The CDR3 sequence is CASSPIRGPGNTIYF. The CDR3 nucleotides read TGTGCCAGCAGTCCCATAAGGGGGCCTGGAAACACCATATATTTT.

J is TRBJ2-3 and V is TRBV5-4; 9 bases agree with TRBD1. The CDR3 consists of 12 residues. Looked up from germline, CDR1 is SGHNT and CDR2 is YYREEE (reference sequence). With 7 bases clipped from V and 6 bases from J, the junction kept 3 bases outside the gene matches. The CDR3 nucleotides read TGTGCCAGCGGGACAGGGTTTGATACGCAGTATTTT. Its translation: CASGTGFDTQYF.

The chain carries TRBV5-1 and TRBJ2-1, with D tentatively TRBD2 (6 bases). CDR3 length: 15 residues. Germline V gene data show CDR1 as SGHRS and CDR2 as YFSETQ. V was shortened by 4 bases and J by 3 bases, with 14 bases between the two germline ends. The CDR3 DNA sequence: TGCGCCAGCAGCAGGTTCACGGGAGACTACAATGAGCAGTTCTTC. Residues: CASSRFTGDYNEQFF.

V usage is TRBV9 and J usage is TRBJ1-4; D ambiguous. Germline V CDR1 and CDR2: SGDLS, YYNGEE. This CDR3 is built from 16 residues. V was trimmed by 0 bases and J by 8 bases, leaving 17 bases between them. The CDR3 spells CASSVGEGGRFEKLFF. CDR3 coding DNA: TGTGCCAGCAGCGTAGGTGAGGGCGGCCGTTTCGAAAAACTGTTTTTT. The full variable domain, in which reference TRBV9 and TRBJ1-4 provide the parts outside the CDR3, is DSGVTQTPKHLITATGQRVTLRCSPRSGDLSVYWYQQSLDQGLQFLIQYYNGEERAKGNILERFSAQQFPDLHSELNLSSLELGDSALYFCASSVGEGGRFEKLFFGSGTQLSVL.

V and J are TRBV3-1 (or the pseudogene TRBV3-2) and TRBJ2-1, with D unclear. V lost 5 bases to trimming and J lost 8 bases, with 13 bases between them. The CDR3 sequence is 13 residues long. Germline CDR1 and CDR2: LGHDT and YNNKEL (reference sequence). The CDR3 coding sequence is TGTGCCAGCAGCTACGAGCGACGGCATGAGCAGTTCTTC. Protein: CASSYERRHEQFF.

CDR3 DNA sequence: TGTGCCAGCAAAGAGGGACAGTTGGGCGGACAGCCCCAGCATTTT. Amino acid sequence: CASKEGQLGGQPQHF. V is TRBV7-3 and J is TRBJ1-5; TRBD1 matches 7 bases. V lost 7 bases and J lost 7; bases outside the gene matches: 13. The V gene's germline CDR1 is SGHTA and CDR2 FQGTGA. The CDR3 has 15 residues. Full variable domain (missing parts from reference TRBV7-3 and TRBJ1-5): GAGVSQTPSNKVTEKGKYVELRCDPISGHTALYWYRQSLGQGPEFLIYFQGTGAADDSGLPNDRFFAVRPEGSVSTLKIQRTERGDSAVYLCASKEGQLGGQPQHFGDGTRLSIL.

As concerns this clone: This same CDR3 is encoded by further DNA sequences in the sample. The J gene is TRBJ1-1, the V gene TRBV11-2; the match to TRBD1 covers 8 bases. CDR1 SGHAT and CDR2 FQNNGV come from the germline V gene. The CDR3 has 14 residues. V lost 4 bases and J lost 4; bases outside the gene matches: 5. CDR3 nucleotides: TGTGCCAGCAGCTCCGGACAGGGCAGCACTGAAGCTTTCTTT. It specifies CASSSGQGSTEAFF. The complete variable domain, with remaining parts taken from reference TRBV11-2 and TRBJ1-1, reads EAGVAQSPRYKIIEKRQSVAFWCNPISGHATLYWYQQILGQGPKLLIQFQNNGVVDDSQLPKDRFSAERLKGVDSTLKIQPAKLEDSAVYLCASSSGQGSTEAFFGQGTRLTVV.

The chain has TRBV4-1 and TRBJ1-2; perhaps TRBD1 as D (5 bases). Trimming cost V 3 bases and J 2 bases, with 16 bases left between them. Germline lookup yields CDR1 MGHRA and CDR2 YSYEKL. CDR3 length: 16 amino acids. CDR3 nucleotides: TGCGCCAGCAGCCATTCCCCAAGGGGCTTAAACTATGGCTACACCTTC. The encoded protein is CASSHSPRGLNYGYTF.